This T cell receptor beta chain was documented in a study of blood T cell repertoires in COVID-19 (TCRdb year 2020). With regard to the full study: Samples from collaborators originated in the United States, Italy and Spain and spanned both the acute and convalescent phases of COVID-19. The material from the prospective study consisted of cDNA or gDNA derived from T cells, B-cell-depleted T cells, or PBMCs. Deeply sampled blood TCRbeta repertoires from subjects exposed to, actively infected with, or recovered from COVID-19 were included in the dataset. The repertoires were made available in a free public database intended to serve as a resource for research on the immune response to SARS-CoV-2. Samples were obtained from the ongoing ImmuneRACE study (first 160 participants) and from over 1,000 subjects provided by 6 global collaborators. A de-identified subject ID, COVID-19 status, age in years and sex were almost always included in the sample metadata. Where available, HLA class I and class II types were obtained from metadata supplied by the sample provider rather than from assay-based typing. General study outcomes and caveats: Clinical and demographic metadata were provided uncurated, with the amount varying by source and participant.

TCRbeta CDR3 regions were amplified from genomic DNA by means of the immunoSEQ Assay, a bias-controlled multiplex PCR. The paper's processing steps were these. Nucleated cell counts per sample were estimated from amplification of reference gene primers within the assay. To quantify the absolute abundance of each unique TCRbeta CDR3 rearrangement, sequence reads were collapsed and filtered. Productive Simpson clonality was computed per sample as the square root of Simpson's diversity index over productive rearrangements. The table was pulled from immuneACCESS by TCRdb, which kept in-frame rearrangements only. Such tables lose some clones; where checked, under half of the loss comes from unresolved V genes, and the rest has no known cause. V, J and clone size are taken as reported in that table, and D and trimming were inferred from the DNA itself. The sample profile shows 200,000 or so clones; about 90% of them were found once. 1.5% to 2% of the sample is held by the ten biggest clonotypes.

Regarding this clone: It lacks a known antigen. Base qualities were left out, and no much larger clone turns up one base away.

Each collaborating institution followed its own protocols to collect whole blood in K2EDTA tubes. Collaborator samples were shipped for TCRbeta analysis as frozen whole blood, isolated PBMCs, or DNA extracted from either sample type. V drops 2 bases and J drops 6 bases, leaving 16 bases in between. Per the germline V gene, MDHEN is the CDR1 and SYDVKM is the CDR2. The CDR3 starts with the cysteine, ends with the phenylalanine, and has 15 residues. Only CDR3 DNA is held: 45 bases, read in frame from base 1. The chain employs TRBV28 and TRBJ1-1, with no confidently assigned D gene. The receptor was isolated from a man in his forties with active or convalescent COVID-19. The source material was peripheral blood. The DNA sequence is as follows: TGTGCCAGCAGTTTACGGTCCGCTGTGCAACCTGAAGCTTTCTTT. Translated, it reads CASSLRSAVQPEAFF.